Listed below are T cell receptor beta chains from one sample, sequenced in a study of shared clonotypes between healthy human individuals. Clones were read by immunoSEQ multiplex PCR, and TCRdb kept only the in-frame ones, dropping some. The table has hundreds of thousands of clones, approximately 96% seen once. The specimen was naive CD8+ T cells sorted from blood. Receptors were obtained from a woman aged 25 to 45 in good health. Each CDR3 is given with its conserved first and last residue. D genes are given only for firm matches. Size values are once, few and many counts, or a class for expanded clones, and some rows have none.

clone size: NA; D gene: TRBD1; J gene: TRBJ1-1; V gene: TRBV5-1; CDR3 protein: CASSPDDRGTEAFF; CDR3 DNA: TGCGCCAGCAGCCCCGACGACAGGGGGACTGAAGCTTTCTTT
clone size: NA; D gene: TRBD2; J gene: TRBJ2-1; V gene: TRBV10-2; CDR3 protein: CASSDPGLAGYEQFF; CDR3 DNA: TGCGCCAGCAGTGACCCGGGACTAGCGGGATATGAGCAGTTCTTC
clone size: NA; D gene: NA; J gene: TRBJ2-7; V gene: TRBV6-1; CDR3 protein: CASSEQGPTYEQYF; CDR3 DNA: TGTGCCAGCAGTGAACAGGGGCCTACCTACGAGCAGTACTTC
clone size: NA; D gene: TRBD1; J gene: TRBJ2-2; V gene: TRBV9; CDR3 protein: CASSYSVSTGGTGELFF; CDR3 DNA: TGTGCCAGCAGCTATTCCGTCAGCACAGGGGGCACCGGGGAGCTGTTTTTT
clone size: once; D gene: TRBD2; J gene: TRBJ2-2; V gene: TRBV6-1; CDR3 protein: CASSVELAATGELFF; CDR3 DNA: TGTGCCAGCAGTGTCGAACTAGCGGCCACCGGGGAGCTGTTTTTT
clone size: NA; D gene: NA; J gene: TRBJ2-1; V gene: TRBV11-2; CDR3 protein: CASRPTGGDGEQFF; CDR3 DNA: TGTGCCAGCAGACCCACCGGAGGGGACGGTGAGCAGTTCTTC
clone size: NA; D gene: TRBD2; J gene: TRBJ2-3; V gene: TRBV10-3; CDR3 protein: CATGNLAGEIDGDTQYF; CDR3 DNA: TGTGCCACCGGTAATTTAGCGGGAGAGATTGACGGAGATACGCAGTATTTT
clone size: NA; D gene: TRBD1; J gene: TRBJ1-2; V gene: TRBV27; CDR3 protein: CASSVTGGAYGYTF; CDR3 DNA: TGTGCCAGCAGTGTGACAGGGGGTGCCTATGGCTACACCTTC
clone size: NA; D gene: TRBD2; J gene: TRBJ2-7; V gene: TRBV11-3; CDR3 protein: CASSLIGTSGAYEQYF; CDR3 DNA: TGTGCCAGCAGCTTAATTGGGACTAGCGGGGCGTACGAGCAGTACTTC
clone size: NA; D gene: NA; J gene: TRBJ2-7; V gene: TRBV5-5; CDR3 protein: CASSLARGAYEQYF; CDR3 DNA: TGTGCCAGCAGCTTGGCGCGGGGAGCCTACGAGCAGTACTTC
clone size: NA; D gene: TRBD2; J gene: TRBJ2-1; V gene: TRBV7-3; CDR3 protein: CASSPTLAGRDEQFF; CDR3 DNA: TGTGCCAGCAGCCCAACACTAGCGGGCCGCGATGAGCAGTTCTTC
clone size: few; D gene: NA; J gene: TRBJ1-2; V gene: TRBV7-2; CDR3 protein: CASTLGAFRATNYGYTF; CDR3 DNA: TGTGCCAGCACCCTCGGGGCCTTCCGGGCGACTAACTATGGCTACACCTTC
clone size: NA; D gene: NA; J gene: TRBJ2-1; V gene: TRBV19; CDR3 protein: CASSISEYNEQFF; CDR3 DNA: TGTGCCAGTAGTATCTCAGAATACAATGAGCAGTTCTTC
clone size: NA; D gene: NA; J gene: TRBJ1-1; V gene: TRBV6-1; CDR3 protein: CASQPGNTEAFF; CDR3 DNA: TGTGCCAGCCAACCCGGGAACACTGAAGCTTTCTTT
clone size: NA; D gene: NA; J gene: TRBJ2-2; V gene: TRBV5-1; CDR3 protein: CASSFPWETGTGELFF; CDR3 DNA: TGCGCCAGCAGCTTCCCATGGGAAACCGGGACCGGGGAGCTGTTTTTT
clone size: once; D gene: TRBD1; J gene: TRBJ2-7; V gene: TRBV9; CDR3 protein: CASSPQDRGFYEQYF; CDR3 DNA: TGTGCCAGCAGCCCGCAGGACAGGGGATTCTACGAGCAGTACTTC
clone size: NA; D gene: TRBD2; J gene: TRBJ2-7; V gene: TRBV5-4; CDR3 protein: CASSLELAGYSYEQYF; CDR3 DNA: TGTGCCAGCAGCTTGGAGCTAGCGGGATACTCCTACGAGCAGTACTTC
clone size: once; D gene: NA; J gene: TRBJ1-1; V gene: TRBV28; CDR3 protein: CASSSYRTVRFEAFF; CDR3 DNA: TGTGCCAGCAGTTCTTACAGGACAGTGCGATTTGAAGCTTTCTTT
clone size: NA; D gene: NA; J gene: TRBJ2-1; V gene: TRBV13; CDR3 protein: CASSAGSPNEQFF; CDR3 DNA: TGTGCCAGCAGTGCCGGGTCCCCCAATGAGCAGTTCTTC
clone size: NA; D gene: TRBD2; J gene: TRBJ2-7; V gene: TRBV11-2; CDR3 protein: CASSQLAGHSYEQYF; CDR3 DNA: TGTGCCAGCAGCCAACTAGCGGGCCACTCCTACGAGCAGTACTTC
clone size: NA; D gene: NA; J gene: TRBJ1-2; V gene: TRBV19; CDR3 protein: CASSIAGGSGYTF; CDR3 DNA: TGTGCCAGTAGTATAGCGGGGGGTTCCGGCTACACCTTC
clone size: NA; D gene: NA; J gene: TRBJ1-1; V gene: TRBV30; CDR3 protein: CAWSWDAENTEAFF; CDR3 DNA: TGTGCCTGGAGTTGGGACGCTGAGAACACTGAAGCTTTCTTT
clone size: NA; D gene: NA; J gene: TRBJ2-1; V gene: TRBV5-6; CDR3 protein: CASSFWGGRGNEQFF; CDR3 DNA: TGTGCCAGCAGCTTTTGGGGAGGTAGGGGCAATGAGCAGTTCTTC
clone size: NA; D gene: NA; J gene: TRBJ1-5; V gene: TRBV19; CDR3 protein: CASSYPTDNQPQHF; CDR3 DNA: TGTGCCAGTAGCTACCCGACGGATAATCAGCCCCAGCATTTT
clone size: once; D gene: TRBD2; J gene: TRBJ2-1; V gene: TRBV7-9; CDR3 protein: CASSLGSGLAPNEQFF; CDR3 DNA: TGTGCCAGCAGCTTGGGGTCGGGACTAGCGCCCAATGAGCAGTTCTTC
clone size: few; D gene: NA; J gene: TRBJ2-1; V gene: TRBV6-1; CDR3 protein: CASSVMARSSPYNEQFF; CDR3 DNA: TGTGCCAGCAGTGTCATGGCCAGGAGCTCCCCCTACAATGAGCAGTTCTTC
clone size: NA; D gene: TRBD2; J gene: TRBJ2-3; V gene: TRBV5-4; CDR3 protein: CASSSPGTSGSSDTQYF; CDR3 DNA: TGTGCCAGCAGCTCTCCCGGGACTAGCGGGAGTTCAGATACGCAGTATTTT
clone size: NA; D gene: NA; J gene: TRBJ2-5; V gene: TRBV7-9; CDR3 protein: CASTRGAGETQYF; CDR3 DNA: TGTGCCAGCACCCGGGGGGCTGGAGAGACCCAGTACTTC
clone size: NA; D gene: TRBD2; J gene: TRBJ2-6; V gene: TRBV28; CDR3 protein: CASRTKLAGRSGANVLTF; CDR3 DNA: TGTGCCAGCAGGACCAAACTAGCGGGAAGGTCTGGGGCCAACGTCCTGACTTTC
clone size: NA; D gene: NA; J gene: TRBJ2-7; V gene: TRBV27; CDR3 protein: CASSLRGPYEQYF; CDR3 DNA: TGTGCCAGCAGTTTAAGGGGCCCCTACGAGCAGTACTTC
clone size: few; D gene: NA; J gene: TRBJ1-1; V gene: TRBV6-5; CDR3 protein: CASSSPTANTEAFF; CDR3 DNA: TGTGCCAGCAGTTCTCCAACAGCGAACACTGAAGCTTTCTTT
clone size: NA; D gene: NA; J gene: TRBJ2-2; V gene: TRBV5-1; CDR3 protein: CASSLWGQNTGELFF; CDR3 DNA: TGCGCCAGCAGCTTGTGGGGACAGAACACCGGGGAGCTGTTTTTT
clone size: NA; D gene: TRBD1; J gene: TRBJ1-2; V gene: TRBV27; CDR3 protein: CASSPFPYRGHGYTF; CDR3 DNA: TGTGCCAGCAGTCCCTTCCCGTACAGGGGACATGGCTACACCTTC
clone size: NA; D gene: TRBD2; J gene: TRBJ2-2; V gene: TRBV5-6; CDR3 protein: CASSPGLAGPGELFF; CDR3 DNA: TGTGCCAGCAGCCCTGGACTAGCGGGCCCCGGGGAGCTGTTTTTT
clone size: NA; D gene: TRBD1; J gene: TRBJ1-2; V gene: TRBV7-9; CDR3 protein: CASSRDRGYGYTF; CDR3 DNA: TGTGCCAGCAGCAGGGACAGGGGCTATGGCTACACCTTC
clone size: few; D gene: NA; J gene: TRBJ2-4; V gene: TRBV9; CDR3 protein: CASSVGEGSQYF; CDR3 DNA: TGTGCCAGCAGCGTAGGGGAAGGCTCTCAGTACTTC
clone size: NA; D gene: NA; J gene: TRBJ2-2; V gene: TRBV27; CDR3 protein: CASSLNTNLNTGELFF; CDR3 DNA: TGTGCCAGCAGTTTAAATACTAATCTGAACACCGGGGAGCTGTTTTTT
clone size: NA; D gene: TRBD2; J gene: TRBJ2-5; V gene: TRBV28; CDR3 protein: CASSSYRWRTSGRARPQETQYF; CDR3 DNA: TGTGCCAGCAGTAGCTACAGGTGGAGGACTAGCGGGAGGGCCCGACCCCAAGAGACCCAGTACTTC